A single sample gave rise to the 13 T cell receptor beta chains below, sequenced in a study of shared clonotypes between healthy human individuals. The repertoire was sequenced with immunoSEQ multiplex PCR; TCRdb's copy has only in-frame clones and lacks some. The profile shows 2.5 million or so clones, just over 90% of them singletons. Sequencing was carried out using naive CD4+ T cells sorted from blood. Sample subset: CD45RA+ positively selected. These receptors were obtained from a man aged 18 to 29 in good health.

As to this clone: The sample has other DNA sequences that encode this CDR3 too. The chain uses TRBV5-1 and TRBJ1-2; TRBD1 aligns across 7 bases. Germline assignment: CDR1 SGHRS and CDR2 YFSETQ. The CDR3 spans 13 residues. V lost 5 bases to trimming and J lost 2 bases; unmatched junction nucleotides: 3. This CDR3 reads CASSLGQNYGYTF. CDR3 nucleotide sequence: TGCGCCAGCAGTCTGGGACAGAACTATGGCTACACCTTC.

The chain joins TRBV27 to TRBJ2-5; D is unresolved. Trimming took 0 bases from V and 3 from J, leaving 5 bases between them. The germline V gene encodes CDR1 MNHEY and CDR2 SMNVEV (reference sequence). The length of the CDR3 is 13 residues. CDR3 sequence: CASSLSGKETQYF. The CDR3 DNA follows: TGTGCCAGCAGTTTATCGGGGAAAGAGACCCAGTACTTC.

The chain uses TRBV19 and TRBJ1-1, with 8 nucleotides matching TRBD1. V dropped 0 bases and J dropped 0; count of bases not matched to a gene: 6. The CDR3 runs 17 residues. Germline V gene sequence: CDR1 LNHDA, CDR2 SQIVND (reference sequence). The DNA for the CDR3 is TGTGCCAGTAGTATAGAAGGCAGGGGGCTTATGAACACTGAAGCTTTCTTT. Translated: CASSIEGRGLMNTEAFF.

In DNA, the CDR3 is TGTGCCAGCAGTTTAGGGAGTGCGTACAATGAGCAGTTCTTC. Protein sequence: CASSLGSAYNEQFF. The chain couples TRBV9 to TRBJ2-1; D is perhaps TRBD2 (5 bases). The V end lost 5 bases, the J end lost 4 bases, and 13 bases lay between the germline ends. This CDR3 spans 14 amino acids. Germline lookup yields CDR1 SGDLS and CDR2 YYNGEE.

This chain joins TRBV30 and TRBJ2-3, with D perhaps being TRBD1 or TRBD2 (6 bases each). Germline assignment: CDR1 GTSNPN and CDR2 SVGIG (reference sequence). This CDR3 region has 14 residues. V lost 5 bases, J lost 3 bases, and 15 bases lay in between. CDR3: CAWGPGAVTDTQYF. CDR3 bases: TGTGCCTGGGGCCCGGGGGCTGTGACAGATACGCAGTATTTT.

The rearrangement uses TRBV5-4 and TRBJ1-2; 8 positions match TRBD1. Germline CDR1 SGHNT, CDR2 YYREEE (reference sequence). The CDR3 covers 16 residues. V gave up 0 bases and J gave up 4 bases; unmatched junction bases: 8. The CDR3: CASSLGLGTGLYGYTF. In DNA, the CDR3 is TGTGCCAGCAGCTTGGGATTGGGGACAGGACTCTATGGCTACACCTTC.

V usage is TRBV7-6 and J usage is TRBJ1-1; D not certain. This CDR3 comprises 15 residues. CDR1 and CDR2 (germline): SGHVS, FNYEAQ. Trimming removed 2 bases at V and 5 bases at J, with 15 bases between. CDR3 loop: CASSLLGSDGTEAFF. The CDR3 DNA reads as TGTGCCAGCAGCTTATTGGGATCGGATGGTACTGAAGCTTTCTTT.

The gene calls are TRBV5-1 and TRBJ2-2; D not resolved. Germline V lookup: CDR1 SGHRS, CDR2 YFSETQ. The CDR3 covers 13 residues. The V gene lost 6 bases and the J gene lost 3 bases, with 9 bases spanning the gap. DNA for the CDR3: TGCGCCAGCACGGTCTCGGACACCGGGGAGCTGTTTTTT. It yields the protein CASTVSDTGELFF.

The chain links TRBV19 to TRBJ1-5, with a possible D match to TRBD1 (6 bases). Germline loops: CDR1 LNHDA, CDR2 SQIVND (reference sequence). The CDR3 length is 14 residues. V gave up 3 bases and J gave up 7 bases, with 13 bases separating them. The CDR3 reads CASSIGSGDQPQHF. Written as DNA, the CDR3 is TGTGCCAGTAGTATCGGGTCAGGGGACCAGCCCCAGCATTTT.

This chain joins TRBV5-8 and TRBJ2-5; possibly TRBD2 for D (6 bases). Trimming cost V 4 bases and J 5 bases, with 15 bases left between them. Germline V gene sequence: CDR1 SGHTS, CDR2 YDEGEE. This CDR3 contains 14 residues. The CDR3 DNA reads as TGTGCCAGCAGCAAACCGGGACTCTGGGAGACCCAGTACTTC. It translates to CASSKPGLWETQYF.

The chain carries TRBV9 and TRBJ2-3, with TRBD2 identical over 13 bases. This CDR3 contains 17 residues. From germline, CDR1 is SGDLS and CDR2 YYNGEE. The trim removed 2 bases at V and 5 bases at J, leaving 8 bases unmatched. Here the CDR3 DNA reads TGTGCCAGCAGCGTCGACCCACTAGCGGGGGGGCAAGATACGCAGTATTTT. This encodes CASSVDPLAGGQDTQYF.

The J gene is TRBJ1-2, the V gene TRBV29-1, with D unresolved. The CDR3 loop spans 10 amino acids. Germline CDR1 reads SQVTM; CDR2 reads ANQGSEA. V dropped 6 bases and J dropped 13 bases, with 15 bases sitting between them. The CDR3 here is CSVNRDATTF. For the CDR3, the DNA is TGCAGCGTAAACCGGGATGCCACCACCTTC.

This chain links TRBV6-5 with TRBJ2-7; weak D call: TRBD2 (5 bases). The CDR3 extends over 14 amino acids. Trimming cost V 6 bases and J 7 bases, with 19 bases left between them. Germline CDR1 reads MNHEY; CDR2 reads SVGAGI. This chain's CDR3 is CASRALGGYLEQYF. As DNA, the CDR3 is TGTGCCAGCAGGGCCCTCGGCGGGTACCTAGAGCAGTACTTC.